The rows below give T cell receptor beta chains drawn from one sample of a study of blood T cells in healthy people across ages. TCRdb analysed the 5' RACE reads with MiXCR anew, one entry per CDR3 protein. The sample holds 800,000 to 950,000 distinct CDR3 sequences, 36% seen once. Sequencing was performed on blood. Source of these receptors: a man aged 18 to 29 in good health. The CDR3 runs from the conserved cysteine through the conserved F or W. Each record gives: V gene, J gene, D gene, clone size, CDR3 protein, CDR3 DNA. A D gene is named only where the DNA matches it firmly. Clone size, where shown, is once, few, many, or a class for clones that have expanded.

v_gene: TRBV20-1
j_gene: TRBJ1-2
d_gene: NA
abundance: many
CDR3aa: CSARNRAGESYGYTF
CDR3nt: TGCAGTGCTAGGAACCGGGCAGGGGAGAGCTATGGCTACACCTTC

v_gene: TRBV29-1
j_gene: TRBJ1-2
d_gene: NA
abundance: once
CDR3aa: CSVDGRDPGGCTF
CDR3nt: TGCAGCGTTGATGGCAGGGACCCGGGAGGCTGCACCTTC

v_gene: TRBV3-1
j_gene: TRBJ2-1
d_gene: TRBD2
abundance: NA
CDR3aa: CASSRTSDLNEQFF
CDR3nt: TGTGCCAGCAGCCGTACTAGCGACCTGAATGAGCAGTTCTTC

v_gene: TRBV5-1
j_gene: TRBJ2-1
d_gene: NA
abundance: NA
CDR3aa: CASSLWGKNNEQFF
CDR3nt: TGCGCCAGCAGCTTGTGGGGTAAGAACAATGAGCAGTTCTTC

v_gene: TRBV4-3
j_gene: TRBJ2-5
d_gene: NA
abundance: NA
CDR3aa: CASGLGTVREETQYF
CDR3nt: TGCGCCAGCGGCCTAGGGACCGTCAGAGAGGAGACCCAGTACTTC

v_gene: TRBV21-1
j_gene: TRBJ1-5
d_gene: NA
abundance: NA
CDR3aa: CASVGTDNQPQHF
CDR3nt: TGTGCCAGCGTTGGGACGGACAATCAGCCCCAGCATTTT

v_gene: TRBV4-3
j_gene: TRBJ2-3
d_gene: NA
abundance: NA
CDR3aa: CASSLAPGADTQYF
CDR3nt: TGCGCCAGCAGCTTGGCCCCGGGCGCAGATACGCAGTATTTT

v_gene: TRBV4-3
j_gene: TRBJ1-2
d_gene: NA
abundance: few
CDR3aa: CASSQDQENLFGYTF
CDR3nt: TGCGCCAGCAGCCAAGATCAGGAGAACCTGTTCGGCTACACCTTC

v_gene: TRBV7-3
j_gene: TRBJ2-5
d_gene: NA
abundance: few
CDR3aa: CVSSLEGSETQYF
CDR3nt: TGTGTCAGCAGCTTAGAGGGTTCAGAGACCCAGTACTTC

v_gene: TRBV9
j_gene: TRBJ1-1
d_gene: NA
abundance: NA
CDR3aa: CASSSDPSMNTEAFF
CDR3nt: TGTGCCAGCAGCTCAGATCCCTCGATGAACACTGAAGCTTTCTTT

v_gene: TRBV20-1
j_gene: TRBJ1-2
d_gene: NA
abundance: few
CDR3aa: CSAISVSRGGYTF
CDR3nt: TGCAGTGCTATCTCCGTAAGCCGGGGGGGCTACACCTTC

v_gene: TRBV7-9
j_gene: TRBJ2-4
d_gene: TRBD1
abundance: NA
CDR3aa: CASSTTRQGVIGNIQYF
CDR3nt: TGTGCCAGCAGCACCACCCGACAGGGGGTAATAGGGAACATTCAGTACTTC

v_gene: TRBV7-2
j_gene: TRBJ1-2
d_gene: NA
abundance: NA
CDR3aa: CASSLDVLSGNYGYTF
CDR3nt: TGTGCCAGCAGCTTAGACGTTCTTTCGGGGAACTATGGCTACACCTTC

v_gene: TRBV20-1
j_gene: TRBJ2-2
d_gene: TRBD1
abundance: NA
CDR3aa: CSARSPGQGGLFF
CDR3nt: TGCAGTGCTAGATCACCGGGACAGGGGGGGCTGTTTTTT

v_gene: TRBV6-4
j_gene: TRBJ2-2
d_gene: NA
abundance: NA
CDR3aa: CASSVEKGTGELFF
CDR3nt: TGTGCCAGCAGTGTCGAAAAGGGTACAGGGGAGCTGTTTTTT

v_gene: TRBV21-1
j_gene: TRBJ2-1
d_gene: NA
abundance: NA
CDR3aa: CAIGAPFHNEQFF
CDR3nt: TGTGCCATTGGTGCGCCCTTTCACAATGAGCAGTTCTTC

v_gene: TRBV20-1
j_gene: TRBJ2-7
d_gene: NA
abundance: few
CDR3aa: CSARAEGGAINEQYF
CDR3nt: TGCAGTGCTAGAGCTGAGGGGGGGGCGATTAACGAGCAGTACTTC

v_gene: TRBV11-3
j_gene: TRBJ2-3
d_gene: NA
abundance: NA
CDR3aa: CASSSGEIADTQYF
CDR3nt: TGTGCCAGCAGCTCCGGAGAGATTGCAGATACGCAGTATTTT

v_gene: TRBV5-1
j_gene: TRBJ1-1
d_gene: NA
abundance: NA
CDR3aa: CASSLALVPGNTEAFF
CDR3nt: TGCGCCAGCAGCTTGGCTCTAGTTCCGGGGAACACTGAAGCTTTCTTT

v_gene: TRBV18
j_gene: TRBJ2-3
d_gene: NA
abundance: NA
CDR3aa: CASSPPIVDTQYF
CDR3nt: TGTGCCAGCTCACCACCGATTGTGGATACGCAGTATTTT

v_gene: TRBV28
j_gene: TRBJ1-6
d_gene: TRBD1
abundance: NA
CDR3aa: CASSLVRGQSSYNSPPHF
CDR3nt: TGTGCCAGCAGTTTGGTCAGGGGGCAGAGCTCCTATAATTCACCCCCCCACTTT

v_gene: TRBV3-1
j_gene: TRBJ2-3
d_gene: TRBD1
abundance: NA
CDR3aa: CASSRDRGARGDTQYF
CDR3nt: TGTGCCAGCAGCCGGGACAGGGGCGCGCGGGGAGATACGCAGTATTTT

v_gene: TRBV12-3/TRBV12-4
j_gene: TRBJ2-1
d_gene: TRBD2
abundance: NA
CDR3aa: CASSPTRQRGGMNEQFF
CDR3nt: TGTGCCAGCAGTCCGACACGACAGCGGGGGGGCATGAATGAGCAGTTCTTC

v_gene: TRBV9
j_gene: TRBJ2-3
d_gene: TRBD1
abundance: NA
CDR3aa: CAGSAGQGWDLLDTQYF
CDR3nt: TGTGCCGGCAGCGCAGGACAGGGATGGGACCTTTTAGACACGCAGTATTTT

v_gene: TRBV5-1
j_gene: TRBJ2-1
d_gene: NA
abundance: NA
CDR3aa: CASSSEGRPLNEQFF
CDR3nt: TGCGCCAGCAGCTCGGAGGGGCGGCCTTTGAATGAGCAGTTCTTC

v_gene: TRBV7-8
j_gene: TRBJ1-4
d_gene: TRBD1
abundance: NA
CDR3aa: CASSYRQGRTNEKLFF
CDR3nt: TGTGCCAGCAGCTACCGACAGGGGAGGACTAATGAAAAACTGTTTTTT

v_gene: TRBV5-1
j_gene: TRBJ1-1
d_gene: TRBD1
abundance: once
CDR3aa: CAGSLSGTGRGSEAFF
CDR3nt: TGCGCCGGCAGCTTGTCTGGGACAGGGAGGGGATCTGAAGCTTTCTTT

v_gene: TRBV5-6
j_gene: TRBJ1-5
d_gene: NA
abundance: NA
CDR3aa: CASSLGQASNQPQHF
CDR3nt: TGTGCCAGCAGCTTGGGACAGGCTAGCAATCAGCCCCAGCATTTT

v_gene: TRBV20-1
j_gene: TRBJ1-1
d_gene: NA
abundance: few
CDR3aa: CSASRRNTEAFF
CDR3nt: TGCAGTGCTAGCCGCAGAAACACTGAAGCTTTCTTT

v_gene: TRBV20-1
j_gene: TRBJ2-7
d_gene: TRBD1
abundance: many
CDR3aa: CSARDTGAPTYEQYF
CDR3nt: TGCAGTGCTAGAGACACAGGGGCGCCTACCTACGAGCAGTACTTC

v_gene: TRBV12-3/TRBV12-4
j_gene: TRBJ1-1
d_gene: NA
abundance: NA
CDR3aa: CASRPPGNTEAFF
CDR3nt: TGTGCCAGCCGCCCTCCAGGGAACACTGAAGCTTTCTTT

v_gene: TRBV7-2
j_gene: TRBJ2-1
d_gene: TRBD2
abundance: NA
CDR3aa: CASSLRTSGGGQFF
CDR3nt: TGTGCCAGCAGCTTACGGACTAGCGGGGGGGGGCAGTTCTTC

v_gene: TRBV29-1
j_gene: TRBJ2-3
d_gene: NA
abundance: few
CDR3aa: CSARMAPGTDTQYF
CDR3nt: TGCAGCGCGAGGATGGCGCCCGGCACAGATACGCAGTATTTT

v_gene: TRBV20-1
j_gene: TRBJ2-5
d_gene: TRBD2
abundance: few
CDR3aa: CSARDPRTSGAMDEQYF
CDR3nt: TGCAGTGCTAGAGATCCCCGGACTAGCGGGGCCATGGATGAGCAGTACTTC

v_gene: TRBV20-1
j_gene: TRBJ2-7
d_gene: NA
abundance: few
CDR3aa: CSAGLYEQYF
CDR3nt: TGCAGTGCTGGCCTCTACGAGCAGTACTTC